These 22 T cell receptor beta chains were sequenced from one sample in a study of cytomegalovirus exposure and HLA in healthy donors (dated by TCRdb to the late 2010s). Receptor amplification or capture employed the immunoSEQ multiplex PCR assay. TCRdb mirrors the immuneACCESS table, restricted to in-frame sequences. Some clones are absent from its copies; in checked studies, under half trace to an unresolved V gene, and the reason for the others is unknown. The sample profile shows around 160,000 clones; about 90% of them were found once. The ten most abundant clones make up 3% to 3.5% of the sample. Sequencing was carried out using PBMCs. The receptors shown here come from a young woman in good health and CMV-seropositive.

V and J are TRBV7-3 and TRBJ2-3; 10 bases map to TRBD2. CDR1 SGHTA and CDR2 FQGTGA come from the germline V gene. V lost 5 bases and J lost 4; bases outside the gene matches: 6. This CDR3 spans 15 amino acids. The CDR3 DNA reads TGTGCCAGCAGCCCTAGCGGGAGTAAAGCAGATACGCAGTATTTT. Amino acid sequence: CASSPSGSKADTQYF.

V gene TRBV9 combines with J gene TRBJ2-7; 11 bases line up with TRBD2. Germline V gene sequence: CDR1 SGDLS, CDR2 YYNGEE. The CDR3 is 17 residues long. Trimming removed 0 bases from V and 2 bases from J; junction bases left unmatched: 7. The CDR3 sequence is CASSVGPTSGRTYEQYF. The DNA of the CDR3 is TGTGCCAGCAGCGTAGGTCCTACTAGCGGGAGAACCTACGAGCAGTACTTC.

The chain employs TRBV28 and TRBJ2-7; 15 bases map to TRBD2. Germline loops: CDR1 MDHEN, CDR2 SYDVKM. Unmatched junction bases numbered 8, after V lost 3 bases and J lost 5 bases. The length of the CDR3 is 17 residues. In DNA form, the CDR3 reads TGTGCCAGCAGTTTGGAGGGGACTAGCGGGAGGAGCCACGAGCAGTACTTC. Translation: CASSLEGTSGRSHEQYF.

A single count supports this clone. V gene TRBV5-6 combines with J gene TRBJ1-2, with D possibly matching TRBD1 (5 bases). V dropped 0 bases and J dropped 4 bases, with 13 bases sitting between them. This CDR3 is 15 amino acids long. Germline-derived CDR1 and CDR2 are SGHDT and YYEEEE. The CDR3 DNA reads TGTGCCAGCAGCTTGGCCGGGGGTATCAGCTATGGCTACACCTTC. The encoded protein is CASSLAGGISYGYTF. Together with reference TRBV5-6 and TRBJ1-2, the CDR3 gives the full variable domain: DAGVTQSPTHLIKTRGQQVTLRCSPKSGHDTVSWYQQALGQGPQFIFQYYEEEERQRGNFPDRFSGHQFPNYSSELNVNALLLGDSALYLCASSLAGGISYGYTFGSGTRLTVV.

The chain has TRBV19 and TRBJ2-1, with 9 positions matching TRBD1. CDR1 is LNHDA, CDR2 SQIVND, per germline (reference sequence). This CDR3 is built from 16 residues. With 7 bases clipped from V and 0 bases from J, the junction kept 7 bases outside the gene matches. The CDR3 is CASIPGTGSSYNEQFF. The CDR3 region has the DNA TGTGCCAGTATTCCGGGGACAGGGAGCTCCTACAATGAGCAGTTCTTC.

The genes are TRBV6-6 and TRBJ1-5; D is perhaps TRBD1 (6 bases). The CDR3 is made up of 16 amino acids. Between the trimmed V and J ends, which lost 2 bases and 3 bases, there was a span of 14 bases. CDR1 MNHNY and CDR2 SVGAGI come from the germline V gene (reference sequence). CDR3 DNA: TGTGCCAGCAGTTACGTCTCCGGACAGTTCAATCAGCCCCAGCATTTT. Residues: CASSYVSGQFNQPQHF.

The J gene is TRBJ2-3, the V gene TRBV4-3; D remains ambiguous. V dropped 0 bases and J dropped 1 base, with 8 bases sitting between them. CDR3 length equals 15 residues. Germline CDR1 and CDR2: LGHNA and YSLEER. CDR3 sequence (DNA): TGCGCCAGCAGCCAAGAGATACGGGGCACAGATACGCAGTATTTT. Encoded protein: CASSQEIRGTDTQYF.

The CDR3 here is CSGTGGLLGAFF. The CDR3 DNA reads as TGCAGCGGGACAGGGGGCCTCCTCGGGGCTTTCTTT. The chain recombines TRBV29-1 with TRBJ1-1; 11 bases align to TRBD1. The CDR3 runs 12 residues. Germline V gene data show CDR1 as SQVTM and CDR2 as ANQGSEA. V dropped 7 bases and J dropped 11; count of bases not matched to a gene: 9.

This clone appeared once. The chain links TRBV27 to TRBJ2-7, with D perhaps matching TRBD1 (6 bases). The V gene's germline CDR1 is MNHEY and CDR2 SMNVEV (reference sequence). Trimming left V 5 bases short and J 3 bases short, with 17 bases between. The CDR3 loop spans 15 amino acids. Here the CDR3 reads CASSLSLGQFYEQYF. CDR3 nucleotides: TGTGCCAGCAGTCTCTCTTTGGGACAATTCTACGAGCAGTACTTC.

V and J are TRBV7-8 and TRBJ2-7, with 7 bases matching TRBD1. This CDR3 contains 13 residues. V lost 4 bases to trimming and J lost 3 bases; unmatched junction nucleotides: 3. Germline-derived CDR1 and CDR2 are SGHVS and FQNEAQ. CDR3 DNA: TGTGCCAGCAGCTACCGGGACAGCTACGAGCAGTACTTC. It translates to CASSYRDSYEQYF.

This clone was seen just once. J is TRBJ2-7 and V is TRBV6-5, with TRBD2 matching 13 bases. In germline, CDR1 is MNHEY, CDR2 SVGAGI. V gave up 0 bases and J gave up 2 bases; unmatched junction bases: 1. This CDR3 comprises 16 residues. The CDR3 bases are TGTGCCAGCAGTTACTCACTAGCGGGAGGGACCTACGAGCAGTACTTC. Translated, it gives CASSYSLAGGTYEQYF.

This chain uses TRBV29-1 with TRBJ1-1; TRBD1 might be the D (5 bases). Trimming cost V 5 bases and J 4 bases, with 14 bases left between them. The CDR3 is made up of 13 amino acids. Germline CDR1 reads SQVTM; CDR2 reads ANQGSEA. The CDR3, as DNA: TGCAGCGTTAAGGGAGGAGGGGTCACTGAAGCTTTCTTT. This translates into CSVKGGGVTEAFF.

The rearrangement uses TRBV27 and TRBJ1-2; D might be TRBD1 (6 bases). CDR1 is MNHEY and CDR2 is SMNVEV in the germline V gene (reference sequence). This CDR3 contains 14 residues. V was pared by 7 bases and J by 8 bases, with 20 bases between. CDR3 region: CASNRHGRGEGYTF. The CDR3 DNA reads TGTGCCAGCAATCGTCATGGCAGGGGAGAGGGCTACACCTTC.

The chain joins TRBV5-8 to TRBJ2-5; 8 positions match TRBD2. With 4 bases clipped from V and 3 bases from J, the junction kept 11 bases outside the gene matches. CDR1 is SGHTS and CDR2 is YDEGEE in the germline V gene. The CDR3 is made up of 16 amino acids. The CDR3 loop reads CASSRGNSGVKETQYF. DNA for the CDR3: TGTGCCAGCAGCCGGGGAAATAGCGGGGTTAAAGAGACCCAGTACTTC. The whole variable domain, remainder taken from reference TRBV5-8 and TRBJ2-5, is EAGVTQSPTHLIKTRGQQATLRCSPISGHTSVYWYQQALGLGLQFLLWYDEGEERNRGNFPPRFSGRQFPNYSSELNVNALELEDSALYLCASSRGNSGVKETQYFGPGTRLLVL.

The CDR3 coding sequence is TGTGCCAGCAGCGGGGACAGATCGTCCGGGGAGCTGTTTTTT. Amino acids: CASSGDRSSGELFF. The rearrangement uses TRBV5-4 and TRBJ2-2; 7 bases are shared with TRBD1. The germline V gene has CDR1 SGHNT and CDR2 YYREEE (reference sequence). The CDR3 has 14 residues. With V trimmed by 4 bases and J by 6 bases, 6 bases remained unmatched. The complete variable domain, with remaining parts taken from reference TRBV5-4 and TRBJ2-2, reads ETGVTQSPTHLIKTRGQQVTLRCSSQSGHNTVSWYQQALGQGPQFIFQYYREEENGRGNFPPRFSGLQFPNYSSELNVNALELDDSALYLCASSGDRSSGELFFGEGSRLTVL.

The chain employs TRBV7-2 and TRBJ2-6; D unclear. This CDR3 contains 16 residues. Germline CDR1 is SGHTA and CDR2 is FQGNSA. V shed 0 bases and J shed 0 bases, with 6 bases lying between them. The CDR3: CASSLAGSSGANVLTF. DNA for the CDR3: TGTGCCAGCAGCTTAGCGGGCAGCTCTGGGGCCAACGTCCTGACTTTC.

The gene calls are TRBV27 and TRBJ2-7, with TRBD1 as a possible D gene (7 bases). CDR3 length: 16 residues. Germline CDR1 MNHEY, CDR2 SMNVEV (reference sequence). The ends were cut back, 0 bases at V and 2 bases at J, with 14 bases in the middle. The CDR3 here is CASSLSPTGRTYEQYF. The CDR3, as DNA: TGTGCCAGCAGTTTATCCCCGACAGGGAGGACCTACGAGCAGTACTTC.

The rearrangement uses TRBV19 and TRBJ2-5; 10 nucleotides match TRBD1. Germline V gene sequence: CDR1 LNHDA, CDR2 SQIVND (reference sequence). The CDR3 sequence is 16 residues long. With 6 bases clipped from V and 3 bases from J, the junction kept 10 bases outside the gene matches. The CDR3 loop is CASSRDRGLLEETQYF. DNA of the CDR3: TGTGCCAGTAGCCGGGACAGGGGTTTGTTAGAAGAGACCCAGTACTTC. Variable domain in full (rest from reference TRBV19 and TRBJ2-5): DGGITQSPKYLFRKEGQNVTLSCEQNLNHDAMYWYRQDPGQGLRLIYYSQIVNDFQKGDIAEGYSVSREKKESFPLTVTSAQKNPTAFYLCASSRDRGLLEETQYFGPGTRLLVL.

The J gene is TRBJ2-7, the V gene TRBV5-6; TRBD1 aligns across 8 bases. The CDR3 is made up of 15 amino acids. V shed 0 bases, J shed 4 bases, and the junction held 6 bases outside the gene matches. Germline V gives CDR1 SGHDT, CDR2 YYEEEE. DNA of the CDR3: TGTGCCAGCAGCTTGGTGGCAGGGGGCCTATACGAGCAGTACTTC. Encoded protein: CASSLVAGGLYEQYF.

The chain uses TRBV5-6 and TRBJ2-7; 9 bases fit TRBD2. CDR1 and CDR2 from the germline V gene are SGHDT and YYEEEE. The length of the CDR3 is 15 residues. V dropped 4 bases and J dropped 1; count of bases not matched to a gene: 6. CDR3 sequence: CASSRGLANSYEQYF. CDR3 in DNA: TGTGCCAGCAGCCGCGGACTAGCGAATTCCTACGAGCAGTACTTC.

V usage is TRBV6-7 and J usage is TRBJ1-4; 8 bases map to TRBD1. TRBV6-7 is designated an ORF whose function remains uncertain. After removal of 2 bases from V and 4 bases from J, the junction contained 6 bases not matched to a gene. The CDR3 runs 16 residues. CDR3 loop: CASSYRGTGDNEKLFF. CDR3 nucleotide sequence: TGTGCCAGCAGTTACCGAGGGACAGGTGATAATGAAAAACTGTTTTTT.

V and J are TRBV2 and TRBJ2-3, with 12 bases matching TRBD2. Per the germline V gene, CDR1 is SNHLY and CDR2 is FYNNEI. Trimming at V came to 5 bases and at J to 3 bases, leaving 3 bases not matched to a gene. The CDR3 loop spans 15 amino acids. The CDR3 protein is CASSPLAGGTDTQYF. The CDR3 DNA follows: TGTGCCAGCAGTCCTCTAGCGGGGGGGACAGATACGCAGTATTTT.